This T cell receptor (beta chain) was sequenced in a study of CD4 and CD8 cells across lung adenocarcinoma regions. This CDR3 has 14 amino acids. Trimming removed 4 bases at V and 5 bases at J, with 11 bases between. Germline V lookup: CDR1 WNHNN, CDR2 SYGVQD (reference sequence). This clonotype turned up a few times. Each CDR3 protein gets one entry after TCRdb re-called the PCR reads with MiXCR. The data hold about 12,000 distinct CDR3 sequences, with less than 55% observed a single time. Localized lung adenocarcinoma, a non-small cell lung cancer, affected the donors. This chain uses TRBV10-1 with TRBJ2-2, with D unclear. Sequenced: CD8+ T cells from the margin of a lung tumor. The receptor comes from a male donor with lung adenocarcinoma. The CD4 and CD8 labels of this study may be unreliable. The CDR3 DNA is TGCGCCAGCAGTGGCATCATTGGGACCGGGGAGCTGTTTTTT. Translation: CASSGIIGTGELFF.